The 18 T cell receptor beta chains in this list originate from one sample, sequenced in a study of blood T cells in healthy people across ages. Next came a second PCR, run for about 6 to 12 cycles, which used a sample-barcoded 5' primer along with a J-beta primer mix. TCRdb reanalysed the 5' RACE reads using MiXCR and keeps one entry per CDR3 protein. The sample has roughly 2 million distinct CDR3 sequences, less than 50% seen once. Sequencing used blood. The receptors stem from a woman in her thirties or forties in good health.

This clonotype was observed once. CDR3 nucleotide sequence: TGTGCCACCAGCCCCTCGGCCACTAACTATGGCTACACCTTC. It codes for CATSPSATNYGYTF. The chain combines TRBV15 with TRBJ1-2, with D uncertain. The germline CDR1 and CDR2 sequences are LNHNV and YYDKDF (reference sequence). The CDR3 sequence is 14 residues long. Trimming shortened V by 5 bases and J by 0 bases, and 10 bases separated the two germline ends.

CDR3 sequence: CASSVADLLAKNIQYF. The CDR3 nucleotides read TGTGCCAGCAGCGTAGCAGACCTACTAGCCAAAAACATTCAGTACTTC. The chain combines TRBV9 with TRBJ2-4; D remains unclear. This CDR3 contains 16 residues. Germline CDR1 reads SGDLS; CDR2 reads YYNGEE. Trimming removed 0 bases from V and 0 bases from J, with 10 bases in between. Supplemented by reference TRBV9 and TRBJ2-4, the full variable domain reads DSGVTQTPKHLITATGQRVTLRCSPRSGDLSVYWYQQSLDQGLQFLIQYYNGEERAKGNILERFSAQQFPDLHSELNLSSLELGDSALYFCASSVADLLAKNIQYFGAGTRLSVL.

The rearrangement uses TRBV4-3 and TRBJ2-3; no clear D gene. Between the trimmed V and J ends, which lost 1 base and 4 bases, there was a span of 6 bases. The CDR3 sequence is 13 residues long. From germline, CDR1 is LGHNA and CDR2 YSLEER. The CDR3 is CASSQGLPDTQYF. Here the CDR3 DNA reads TGCGCCAGCAGCCAAGGACTCCCAGATACGCAGTATTTT.

The V gene is TRBV20-1, the J gene TRBJ2-1; 7 positions match TRBD2. V dropped 6 bases and J dropped 10; count of bases not matched to a gene: 9. The CDR3 covers 12 residues. The germline CDR1 and CDR2 sequences are DFQATT and SNEGSKA (reference sequence). The CDR3 bases are TGCAGTGCCGTCAGCGGGGTATGGGAGCAGTTCTTC. Its protein is CSAVSGVWEQFF.

This rearrangement joins TRBV24-1 to TRBJ2-5, with 7 bases fitting TRBD1. This CDR3 region has 15 residues. V lost 7 bases and J lost 2; bases outside the gene matches: 9. Germline CDR1 is KGHDR and CDR2 is SFDVKD. The CDR3 spells CATSPKGQIQETQYF. DNA of the CDR3: TGTGCCACCAGCCCCAAGGGACAGATACAAGAGACCCAGTACTTC.

The chain links TRBV27 to TRBJ2-4, with 8 bases lining up with TRBD1. TRBJ2-7 explains the end of the DNA better; the J call may be wrong. Germline V gene sequence: CDR1 MNHEY, CDR2 SMNVEV (reference sequence). This CDR3 contains 15 residues. As DNA, the CDR3 is TGTGCCAGCAGTTTCGGCAGGGGGCCTCCCTACGAGCAGTACTTC. Its protein is CASSFGRGPPYEQYF.

This chain joins TRBV6-5 and TRBJ2-4, with TRBD1 identical over 8 bases. There are 14 residues in the CDR3. Germline lookup yields CDR1 MNHEY and CDR2 SVGAGI. J was trimmed by 13 bases and V by 6 bases; bases with no gene match: 14. The CDR3 DNA follows: TGTGCCAGCAGCCGAGGGACAGGAGTTGGAAAGCAGTACTTC. It translates to CASSRGTGVGKQYF.

V usage is TRBV29-1 and J usage is TRBJ1-2; D perhaps matches TRBD1 (5 bases). The CDR3 is 14 amino acids. Germline CDR1 SQVTM, CDR2 ANQGSEA. V lost 0 bases and J lost 7, with 15 bases in between. This chain's CDR3 is CSVEDQSGFSGYTF. The CDR3 nucleotides read TGCAGCGTTGAAGATCAATCAGGGTTCAGTGGCTACACCTTC.

The rearrangement links TRBV12-3 or TRBV12-4 to TRBJ2-1; 9 bases are a match to TRBD1. Germline trimming cut 1 base from V and 7 bases from J; bases unmatched to any gene: 8. This CDR3 has 16 residues. The CDR3 protein is CASSLVRGTGRNEQFF. CDR3 bases: TGTGCCAGCAGTTTAGTGCGTGGGACAGGGAGGAATGAGCAGTTCTTC.

This clonotype was detected a few times. V and J are TRBV28 and TRBJ2-7; 8 positions agree with TRBD2. Germline values: CDR1 MDHEN, CDR2 SYDVKM. V lost 8 bases, J lost 7 bases, and 7 bases stayed unmatched. The CDR3 sequence is 12 residues long. CDR3 DNA: TGTGCCAGCCGGGGGGGGCTGCGTGAGCAGTACTTC. As protein: CASRGGLREQYF.

This sequence joins TRBV6-2 or TRBV6-3 and TRBJ2-1; D perhaps matches TRBD2 (5 bases). This CDR3 spans 15 amino acids. V shed 5 bases and J shed 3 bases, with 14 bases lying between them. Germline CDR1 reads MNHEY; CDR2 reads SVGEGT. CDR3 bases: TGTGCCAGCAGTCGAGTTGCCGGGAACTACAATGAGCAGTTCTTC. Translated, it gives CASSRVAGNYNEQFF.

The chain links TRBV27 to TRBJ2-7; 10 nucleotides agree with TRBD1. The J call may be faulty, since TRBJ2-5 better matches the DNA end. Germline values: CDR1 MNHEY, CDR2 SMNVEV (reference sequence). CDR3 length equals 20 residues. In DNA form, the CDR3 reads TGTGCCAGCGGTAGTTCCCGGGACAGGGGAATTTATTCGACCCCAGAGACCCAGTACTTC. Its translation is CASGSSRDRGIYSTPETQYF.

The chain recombines TRBV7-9 with TRBJ2-1; 7 bases fit TRBD2. This CDR3 comprises 15 residues. Germline V lookup: CDR1 SEHNR, CDR2 FQNEAQ (reference sequence). Trimming cost V 5 bases and J 6 bases; bases outside gene matches: 10. CDR3 loop: CASSPERGPSNEQFF. The CDR3 DNA reads as TGTGCCAGCAGCCCTGAGCGGGGCCCTTCCAATGAGCAGTTCTTC.

V gene TRBV4-2 combines with J gene TRBJ2-1; 9 nucleotides agree with TRBD2. Unmatched junction bases numbered 5, after V lost 5 bases and J lost 0 bases. Looked up from germline, CDR1 is LGHNA and CDR2 is YNFKEQ. This CDR3 is built from 16 residues. CDR3 residues: CASSDGSGSSYNEQFF. The DNA for the CDR3 is TGTGCCAGCAGCGACGGTAGCGGGAGCTCCTACAATGAGCAGTTCTTC.

V and J are TRBV6-2 or TRBV6-3 and TRBJ1-4; 7 bases are shared with TRBD1. The CDR3 has 13 amino acids. V shed 3 bases and J 7 bases; nucleotides not matched to a gene: 2. Germline CDR1 reads MNHEY; CDR2 reads SVGEGT. The DNA for the CDR3 is TGTGCCAGCAGTTATGGACAGGCTGAAAAACTGTTTTTT. This gives the protein CASSYGQAEKLFF.

This clonotype showed up just a few times. This chain uses TRBV10-3 with TRBJ1-4; D perhaps matches TRBD1 (6 bases). V dropped 0 bases and J dropped 0 bases, with 11 bases sitting between them. Germline CDR1 reads ENHRY; CDR2 reads SYGVKD. The length of the CDR3 is 17 residues. CDR3 DNA: TGTGCCATCAGTGAGTCCTCCAGGGGAGCAACTAATGAAAAACTGTTTTTT. Translated: CAISESSRGATNEKLFF.

The chain carries TRBV20-1 and TRBJ2-3; maybe TRBD2 (6 bases). Germline CDR1 and CDR2: DFQATT and SNEGSKA (reference sequence). The CDR3 sequence is 14 residues long. Trimming took off 0 bases at V and 2 bases at J, with 9 bases between the two ends. CDR3 bases: TGCAGTGCTAGAGATCGGGGGACCACAGATACGCAGTATTTT. It translates to CSARDRGTTDTQYF.

This chain joins TRBV6-5 and TRBJ1-2, with D possibly TRBD1 on 6 matching bases. V lost 7 bases and J 0 bases, leaving 15 bases between the germline ends. Germline-derived CDR1 and CDR2 are MNHEY and SVGAGI. There are 15 residues in the CDR3. CDR3 amino acids: CASKGERGSNYGYTF. The CDR3, as DNA: TGTGCCAGCAAGGGCGAAAGGGGGTCTAACTATGGCTACACCTTC.